This T cell receptor (beta chain) derives from a study of cytomegalovirus exposure and HLA in healthy donors. The CDR3 has 15 residues. J lost 2 bases, V lost 3 bases, and 7 bases had no gene match. CDR1 is MGHRA, CDR2 YSYEKL, per germline. This clone came up a few times. With 60 Vbeta and 13 Jbeta primers, the PCR was carried out. Method: immunoSEQ multiplex PCR; TCRdb's copy keeps in-frame clones and lacks some. The sample carries about 160,000 clones, about four fifths recorded once. This TCR was sampled from a male donor in good health and CMV-seronegative. V and J are TRBV4-1 and TRBJ2-7, with TRBD2 matching 7 bases. Sequences were obtained from PBMCs. The CDR3 protein is CASSQLTSAPYEQYF. CDR3 bases: TGCGCCAGCAGCCAGCTCACTAGCGCGCCCTACGAGCAGTACTTC.